This entry describes one TCR beta chain. Its antigen is unidentified. The record originates from a study of human T cells and chemical hapten exposure. Using its own MiXCR run on the RACE reads, TCRdb lists one record per CDR3 protein. The sample has 240,000 or so distinct CDR3 sequences, about 9% seen once. Time point reported: pre-sensitization, week 0. Described treatment: therapeutic diphenylcyclopropenone sensitization with weekly scalp DPC. Study-level results: There was no change with DPC sensitization in TCRs above 1 in 1000 frequency.

The CDR3 consists of 15 residues. Germline V gives CDR1 SGHAT, CDR2 FQNNGV. The V end was cut by 0 bases, the J end by 1 base, with 9 bases between. The sequencing used whole blood, collected in connection with sensitization to the hapten diphenylcyclopropenone (DPC). This rearrangement joins TRBV11-2 to TRBJ2-5; D is tentatively TRBD1 or TRBD2 (5 bases each). This receptor was obtained from a woman aged 40 to 49 with alopecia areata. Some clones in this sample may be carry-over from other donors' samples. The CDR3 DNA reads as TGTGCCAGCAGCTTAGACCTGGGGGTCCAAGAGACCCAGTACTTC. It translates to CASSLDLGVQETQYF.